These 22 T cell receptor beta chains were sequenced from one sample in a study of identical twins. TCRdb independently ran MiXCR on the 5' RACE reads; one entry per CDR3 protein. The data show roughly 480,000 distinct CDR3 sequences, with 20% to 25% seen just once and 2.9% held by the top ten. These data were likewise used in another study, on T cells expressing NK-cell markers.

Sequencing was done on a sample of CD4+ T cells sorted from blood. Receptor source: a woman under 30 in good health.

This chain joins TRBV5-1 and TRBJ2-2, with 7 bases that match TRBD1. The CDR3 contains 16 residues. V shed 6 bases and J 0 bases; nucleotides not matched to a gene: 8. Germline V CDR1 and CDR2: SGHRS, YFSETQ. The CDR3: CASTKSGTANTGELFF. In DNA, the CDR3 is TGCGCCAGCACCAAATCCGGGACAGCGAACACCGGGGAGCTGTTTTTT. Based on the CDR3 plus reference TRBV5-1 and TRBJ2-2, the full variable domain is KAGVTQTPRYLIKTRGQQVTLSCSPISGHRSVSWYQQTPGQGLQFLFEYFSETQRNKGNFPGRFSGRQFSNSRSEMNVSTLELGDSALYLCASTKSGTANTGELFFGEGSRLTVL.

A remark on this clonotype: A junction boundary mismatches the germline segment, possibly from a read error. This chain uses TRBV2 with TRBJ2-7; TRBD1 might be the D (5 bases). CDR1 is SNHLY, CDR2 FYNNEI, per germline. The CDR3 length is 15 residues. Here the CDR3 reads CASRTPATASFEQYF. DNA of the CDR3: TGTGCCAGCAGAACCCCCGCGACAGCCTCCTTCGAGCAGTACTTC.

Only a few counts were recorded for this clonotype. Here the CDR3 reads CSARASGRASRFF. CDR3 sequence (DNA): TGCAGTGCTAGAGCTAGCGGGAGGGCCTCCCGGTTCTTC. The chain has TRBV20-1 and TRBJ2-1, with 12 bases matching TRBD2. V lost 1 base and J lost 15; bases outside the gene matches: 7. CDR1 is DFQATT and CDR2 is SNEGSKA in the germline V gene (reference sequence). The CDR3 is 13 residues long.

The V and J genes are TRBV7-2 and TRBJ2-1; D gene ambiguous. V was shortened by 2 bases and J by 8 bases, with 13 bases between the two germline ends. From germline, CDR1 is SGHTA and CDR2 FQGNSA. CDR3 length: 14 residues. The CDR3 nucleotides read TGTGCCAGCAGCTTAAATCCGGCCAACTATGAGCAGTTCTTC. Translated, it gives CASSLNPANYEQFF.

The J gene is TRBJ2-2, the V gene TRBV6-1, with TRBD1 matching 8 bases. CDR3 length: 14 amino acids. J gave up 6 bases and V 6 bases, and 6 bases lay outside the gene matches. The germline CDR1 and CDR2 sequences are MNHNS and SASEGT. The CDR3: CASSTQGAAGELFF. CDR3 sequence (DNA): TGTGCCAGCAGCACCCAGGGGGCCGCCGGGGAGCTGTTTTTT.

V usage is TRBV12-3 or TRBV12-4 and J usage is TRBJ2-4; 8 bases are shared with TRBD2. The CDR3 extends over 15 amino acids. The V segment lost 3 bases and the J segment 9 bases; nucleotides outside the gene matches: 10. This chain's CDR3 is CASSFRREVIGIQYF. The CDR3 DNA reads TGTGCCAGCAGTTTTAGGCGGGAGGTAATCGGCATTCAGTACTTC.

This clonotype was recorded at least ten times. This sequence joins TRBV29-1 and TRBJ2-4; no firm D call. The CDR3 contains 13 residues. The V and J ends lost 4 bases and 0 bases respectively, with 7 bases between them. Germline-derived CDR1 and CDR2 are SQVTM and ANQGSEA. CDR3 nucleotide sequence: TGCAGCGTTGTTGGGATAGCCAAAAACATTCAGTACTTC. Amino acid sequence: CSVVGIAKNIQYF.

This rearrangement joins TRBV27 to TRBJ1-1; 8 bases fit TRBD1. CDR3 size: 13 residues. Germline CDR1 MNHEY, CDR2 SMNVEV (reference sequence). J lost 8 bases, V lost 2 bases, and 4 bases had no gene match. CDR3 sequence reads: CASSLIGDREAFF. The CDR3 region has the DNA TGTGCCAGCAGTTTAATAGGGGACAGGGAAGCTTTCTTT.

The chain carries TRBV14 and TRBJ2-5; D is undetermined. V lost 1 base and J lost 2, with 5 bases in between. CDR3 size: 13 residues. The V gene's germline CDR1 is SGHDN and CDR2 FVKESK. For the CDR3, the DNA is TGTGCCAGCAGCCAAGTCGATCAAGAGACCCAGTACTTC. It specifies CASSQVDQETQYF.

The gene calls are TRBV9 and TRBJ2-1, with 7 bases matching TRBD1. CDR1 is SGDLS and CDR2 is YYNGEE in the germline V gene. Trimming at V came to 3 bases and at J to 3 bases, leaving 6 bases not matched to a gene. This CDR3 region has 15 residues. The CDR3 region is CASSDTGDHYNEQFF. As DNA, the CDR3 is TGTGCCAGCAGCGACACAGGGGACCACTACAATGAGCAGTTCTTC. Full variable domain (rest looked up from reference TRBV9 and TRBJ2-1): DSGVTQTPKHLITATGQRVTLRCSPRSGDLSVYWYQQSLDQGLQFLIQYYNGEERAKGNILERFSAQQFPDLHSELNLSSLELGDSALYFCASSDTGDHYNEQFFGPGTRLTVL.

This clonotype has just a few counts. The V gene is TRBV24-1, the J gene TRBJ2-3, with 7 bases aligning to TRBD2. The CDR3 spans 15 residues. V trimming: 9 bases; J trimming: 3 bases; junction bases outside the gene matches: 11. The germline V gene encodes CDR1 KGHDR and CDR2 SFDVKD. The CDR3 loop reads CATSVSGGSTDTQYF. For the CDR3, the DNA is TGTGCCACCTCGGTATCCGGCGGGAGTACAGATACGCAGTATTTT.

This clonotype was seen more than once but under ten times. The rearrangement joins TRBV5-1 to TRBJ2-1, with D possibly called TRBD1 or TRBD2 (5 bases each). From germline, CDR1 is SGHRS and CDR2 YFSETQ. The CDR3 extends over 14 amino acids. Trimming pared 7 bases from V and 4 bases from J, leaving 15 bases between. CDR3 coding DNA: TGCGCCAGCTACCGCCAGGGCGGGTACAATGAGCAGTTCTTC. Protein sequence: CASYRQGGYNEQFF. Full variable domain (outside the CDR3, taken from reference TRBV5-1 and TRBJ2-1): KAGVTQTPRYLIKTRGQQVTLSCSPISGHRSVSWYQQTPGQGLQFLFEYFSETQRNKGNFPGRFSGRQFSNSRSEMNVSTLELGDSALYLCASYRQGGYNEQFFGPGTRLTVL.

This clonotype appeared a few times. CDR3 bases: TGTGCCAGCAGCCCGGGACTAGCGGGAGTGGACGAGACCCAGTACTTC. Its protein is CASSPGLAGVDETQYF. The rearrangement links TRBV7-9 to TRBJ2-5; TRBD2 matches at 14 bases. After removal of 5 bases from V and 5 bases from J, the junction contained 7 bases not matched to a gene. The CDR3 length is 16 residues. The germline gives CDR1 SEHNR, CDR2 FQNEAQ (reference sequence).

J is TRBJ1-2 and V is TRBV10-3; unclear D gene. There are 14 residues in the CDR3. V gave up 6 bases and J gave up 0 bases, with 11 bases separating them. Germline CDR1 ENHRY, CDR2 SYGVKD. In nucleotides, the CDR3 is TGTGCCATCAGCACTAGGACCTCTAACTATGGCTACACCTTC. This sequence encodes CAISTRTSNYGYTF.

The chain couples TRBV5-5 to TRBJ1-6; the D gene is possibly TRBD1 (5 bases). From germline, CDR1 is SGHKS and CDR2 YYEKEE (reference sequence). Trimming removed 6 bases from V and 10 bases from J, with 17 bases in between. The CDR3 consists of 14 residues. The DNA of the CDR3 is TGTGCCAGCACCCCCTGGGGGGTAGAATCACCCCTCCACTTT. Translated, it gives CASTPWGVESPLHF. Combining the CDR3 with reference TRBV5-5 and TRBJ1-6 gives the whole variable domain DAGVTQSPTHLIKTRGQQVTLRCSPISGHKSVSWYQQVLGQGPQFIFQYYEKEERGRGNFPDRFSARQFPNYSSELNVNALLLGDSALYLCASTPWGVESPLHFGNGTRLTVT.

The rearrangement uses TRBV2 and TRBJ2-4, with 9 bases identical to TRBD1. Germline trimming cut 2 bases from V and 7 bases from J; bases unmatched to any gene: 6. Germline CDR1 reads SNHLY; CDR2 reads FYNNEI. This CDR3 comprises 15 residues. The CDR3 protein is CASSEWGQGGNIQYF. The CDR3 bases are TGTGCCAGCAGTGAATGGGGACAGGGAGGGAACATTCAGTACTTC. The variable domain in full, with the rest retrieved from reference TRBV2 and TRBJ2-4, is EPEVTQTPSHQVTQMGQEVILRCVPISNHLYFYWYRQILGQKVEFLVSFYNNEISEKSEIFDDQFSVERPDGSNFTLKIRSTKLEDSAMYFCASSEWGQGGNIQYFGAGTRLSVL.

This clonotype turned up a few times. The genes are TRBV5-5 and TRBJ2-1; 9 nucleotides align to TRBD2. V was pared by 3 bases and J by 0 bases, with 10 bases of the junction left unmatched. This CDR3 contains 18 residues. Germline V gives CDR1 SGHKS, CDR2 YYEKEE (reference sequence). The CDR3 spells CASSSRISGGSSYNEQFF. The CDR3 DNA is TGTGCCAGCAGCTCCCGTATAAGCGGGGGGAGCTCCTACAATGAGCAGTTCTTC.

V and J are TRBV4-3 and TRBJ1-2; D is ambiguous. Germline V gives CDR1 LGHNA, CDR2 YSLEER. The CDR3 totals 13 residues. Trimming shortened V by 1 base and J by 0 bases, and 3 bases separated the two germline ends. CDR3 in DNA: TGCGCCAGCAGCCAAGGACCTAACTATGGCTACACCTTC. This sequence encodes CASSQGPNYGYTF.

V usage is TRBV2 and J usage is TRBJ2-5; TRBD1 agrees at 7 bases. Germline V CDR1 and CDR2: SNHLY, FYNNEI. CDR3 length: 12 amino acids. V dropped 10 bases and J dropped 2; count of bases not matched to a gene: 4. The CDR3 DNA follows: TGTGCCACCAGGGACAGACAAGAGACCCAGTACTTC. Its translation: CATRDRQETQYF.

This clonotype was seen more than once but under ten times. V is TRBV20-1 and J is TRBJ2-1; D is unclear. There are 12 residues in the CDR3. CDR1 and CDR2 from the germline V gene are DFQATT and SNEGSKA (reference sequence). The V gene lost 4 bases and the J gene lost 7 bases, with 11 bases spanning the gap. The CDR3 region has the DNA TGCAGTGCTACAGGACGTCGTAATGAGCAGTTCTTC. Translating it yields CSATGRRNEQFF.

CDR3 residues: CASSNSGGGKTQYF. CDR3 sequence (DNA): TGTGCCAGTAGTAACTCGGGGGGCGGAAAGACCCAGTACTTC. The rearrangement uses TRBV19 and TRBJ2-5; a weak D match, TRBD2 (7 bases). CDR3 length: 14 residues. V gave up 4 bases and J gave up 6 bases, with 15 bases separating them. Per the germline V gene, CDR1 is LNHDA and CDR2 is SQIVND (reference sequence).

The V and J genes are TRBV7-8 and TRBJ2-2; weak D call: TRBD2 (6 bases). CDR1 is SGHVS, CDR2 FQNEAQ, per germline. The CDR3 extends over 17 amino acids. V lost 4 bases to trimming and J lost 5 bases, with 20 bases between them. The CDR3 protein is CASSWGTGTGRTGELFF. For the CDR3, the DNA is TGTGCCAGCAGCTGGGGAACCGGGACTGGCAGGACCGGGGAGCTGTTTTTT.